Below, 20 T cell receptor beta chains from the same sample are listed, as sequenced in a study of blood T cell repertoires in COVID-19. Using immunoSEQ multiplex PCR, the repertoire was profiled, and TCRdb retains in-frame clones only, with some absent. The data hold some 78,000 clones, with approximately 89% observed a single time. Sequenced material: peripheral blood. The receptors come from a man aged 50-59 years with active or convalescent COVID-19.

The rearrangement joins TRBV30 to TRBJ1-2, with D maybe TRBD1 (5 bases). Trimming removed 3 bases at V and 4 bases at J, with 15 bases between. CDR3 length: 14 amino acids. CDR1 GTSNPN and CDR2 SVGIG come from the germline V gene (reference sequence). The CDR3 loop is CAWSQGGTSYGYTF. In DNA, the CDR3 is TGTGCCTGGAGCCAGGGAGGAACTTCCTATGGCTACACCTTC.

This chain connects TRBV5-1 to TRBJ2-2; the match to TRBD2 covers 10 bases. The CDR3 totals 16 residues. V dropped 4 bases and J dropped 1; count of bases not matched to a gene: 4. Germline V lookup: CDR1 SGHRS, CDR2 YFSETQ. The CDR3, as DNA: TGCGCCAGCAGCCCGGGACTAGCGAAGAACACCGGGGAGCTGTTTTTT. Protein: CASSPGLAKNTGELFF.

This clone appeared a single time. The rearrangement joins TRBV11-2 to TRBJ2-5; no firm D call. The CDR3 spans 14 residues. Germline V gene lookup returns CDR1 SGHAT and CDR2 FQNNGV. The V end was cut by 5 bases, the J end by 5 bases, with 15 bases between. CDR3 loop: CASSASRYGETQYF. The CDR3 DNA follows: TGTGCCAGCAGCGCCTCTAGGTACGGGGAGACCCAGTACTTC.

This clone was counted once. J is TRBJ1-3 and V is TRBV27; 9 bases are shared with TRBD1. Germline-derived CDR1 and CDR2 are MNHEY and SMNVEV (reference sequence). The CDR3 totals 16 residues. V was clipped by 5 bases and J by 1 base; unmatched bases: 6. This CDR3 is CASSPGTGSSGNTIYF. The DNA for the CDR3 is TGTGCCAGCAGTCCGGGGACAGGGTCGTCTGGAAACACCATATATTTT.

CDR3 sequence: CASSFSGKDYEQYF. CDR3 bases: TGTGCCAGCAGCTTTTCAGGGAAGGATTACGAGCAGTACTTC. J is TRBJ2-7 and V is TRBV7-2; D may be TRBD1 (5 bases). V dropped 3 bases and J dropped 4 bases, with 13 bases sitting between them. Per the germline V gene, CDR1 is SGHTA and CDR2 is FQGNSA. There are 14 residues in the CDR3.

The chain is built from TRBV3-1 (or the pseudogene TRBV3-2) and TRBJ1-2; D not resolved. This CDR3 spans 12 amino acids. CDR1 LGHDT and CDR2 YNNKEL come from the germline V gene (reference sequence). Between the trimmed V and J ends, which lost 2 bases and 3 bases, there was a span of 4 bases. CDR3 in DNA: TGTGCCAGCAGCCAACTAGACTATGGCTACACCTTC. Translation: CASSQLDYGYTF.

CDR3 amino acids: CASSVGGGGSSYEQYF. The CDR3 DNA sequence: TGTGCCAGCAGCGTAGGAGGCGGGGGGAGCTCCTACGAGCAGTACTTC. V and J are TRBV9 and TRBJ2-7; TRBD2 aligns across 8 bases. The CDR3 contains 16 residues. Germline V gene sequence: CDR1 SGDLS, CDR2 YYNGEE. Trimming at V came to 0 bases and at J to 0 bases, leaving 5 bases not matched to a gene.

The chain links TRBV2 to TRBJ2-7, with D perhaps TRBD2 (6 bases). The germline V gene encodes CDR1 SNHLY and CDR2 FYNNEI. The CDR3 runs 15 residues. V shed 7 bases and J shed 2 bases, with 18 bases lying between them. In DNA, the CDR3 is TGTGCCAGCAATCGGGGGTCCACCCGTACCTACGAGCAGTACTTC. It codes for CASNRGSTRTYEQYF.

The V and J genes are TRBV6-5 and TRBJ1-1; TRBD1 aligns across 8 bases. In germline, CDR1 is MNHEY, CDR2 SVGAGI. The V gene end was trimmed by 8 bases and the J gene end by 0 bases; junction bases not matched to a gene: 2. The CDR3 spans 13 residues. Here the CDR3 reads CASSGQVNTEAFF. The CDR3 bases are TGTGCCAGCTCGGGACAGGTGAACACTGAAGCTTTCTTT.

This rearrangement joins TRBV5-1 to TRBJ1-3, with D maybe TRBD1 (5 bases). CDR3 length: 17 residues. In germline, CDR1 is SGHRS, CDR2 YFSETQ. V was shortened by 0 bases and J by 0 bases, with 13 bases between the two germline ends. The CDR3 coding sequence is TGCGCCAGCAGCTTGGGGGCAGGGCAGGGCTCTGGAAACACCATATATTTT. It specifies CASSLGAGQGSGNTIYF.

The genes are TRBV5-1 and TRBJ2-1; 7 bases are a match to TRBD1. Germline CDR1 reads SGHRS; CDR2 reads YFSETQ. Trimming at V came to 4 bases and at J to 12 bases, leaving 7 bases not matched to a gene. This CDR3 spans 12 amino acids. The CDR3 coding sequence is TGCGCCAGCAGCCCGTACCGGGACAGGCAGTTCTTC. It encodes CASSPYRDRQFF. Looking up the rest from reference TRBV5-1 and TRBJ2-1 gives the full variable domain: KAGVTQTPRYLIKTRGQQVTLSCSPISGHRSVSWYQQTPGQGLQFLFEYFSETQRNKGNFPGRFSGRQFSNSRSEMNVSTLELGDSALYLCASSPYRDRQFFGPGTRLTVL.

The chain uses TRBV3-1 (or the pseudogene TRBV3-2) and TRBJ2-3, with 8 bases that match TRBD2. There are 16 residues in the CDR3. V lost 1 base and J lost 6; bases outside the gene matches: 9. CDR1 and CDR2 from the germline V gene are LGHDT and YNNKEL (reference sequence). The CDR3 sequence: CASSQASGGALDTQYF. CDR3 DNA sequence: TGTGCCAGCAGCCAAGCCAGCGGGGGCGCCCTGGATACGCAGTATTTT.

V gene TRBV6-5 combines with J gene TRBJ1-4; 9 nucleotides match TRBD1. This CDR3 region has 15 residues. Trimming removed 0 bases from V and 7 bases from J; junction bases left unmatched: 3. CDR1 and CDR2 from the germline V gene are MNHEY and SVGAGI. DNA for the CDR3: TGTGCCAGCAGTTACTCTGGGACAGGGCGTGAAAAACTGTTTTTT. Its protein product is CASSYSGTGREKLFF.

V and J are TRBV7-2 and TRBJ1-3; D is perhaps TRBD1 (6 bases). The CDR3 has 14 residues. Trimming removed 6 bases from V and 2 bases from J, with 11 bases in between. Per the germline V gene, CDR1 is SGHTA and CDR2 is FQGNSA. CDR3 coding DNA: TGTGCCAGCAGGGGAGGGGGGGCTGGAAACACCATATATTTT. It encodes CASRGGGAGNTIYF.

This rearrangement joins TRBV27 to TRBJ1-2; D might be TRBD1 (5 bases). CDR1 is MNHEY and CDR2 is SMNVEV in the germline V gene (reference sequence). The V gene lost 3 bases and the J gene lost 6 bases, with 11 bases spanning the gap. The CDR3 contains 13 residues. Here the CDR3 reads CASSFPGGDGYTF. DNA of the CDR3: TGTGCCAGCAGTTTCCCGGGGGGGGATGGCTACACCTTC.

The chain employs TRBV29-1 and TRBJ2-1; perhaps TRBD1 as D (6 bases). The V gene lost 4 bases and the J gene lost 6 bases, with 10 bases spanning the gap. CDR1 is SQVTM, CDR2 ANQGSEA, per germline. The CDR3 length is 12 residues. CDR3: CSVGGTPNEQFF. CDR3 DNA: TGCAGCGTTGGGGGGACACCCAATGAGCAGTTCTTC.

The chain has TRBV7-2 and TRBJ2-5, with 13 bases aligning to TRBD2. CDR1 and CDR2 from the germline V gene are SGHTA and FQGNSA. Losses at the gene ends were 5 bases for V and 5 bases for J; bases not matched to a gene: 5. This CDR3 is built from 15 residues. The CDR3 loop is CASSLLAGGRETQYF. CDR3 sequence (DNA): TGTGCCAGCAGCCTACTAGCGGGGGGGAGGGAGACCCAGTACTTC. Full variable domain (missing parts from reference TRBV7-2 and TRBJ2-5): GAGVSQSPSNKVTEKGKDVELRCDPISGHTALYWYRQSLGQGLEFLIYFQGNSAPDKSGLPSDRFSAERTGGSVSTLTIQRTQQEDSAVYLCASSLLAGGRETQYFGPGTRLLVL.

This sequence joins TRBV30 and TRBJ2-2; possibly TRBD2 for D (5 bases). This CDR3 spans 14 amino acids. Germline values: CDR1 GTSNPN, CDR2 SVGIG (reference sequence). V was cut by 0 bases and J by 6 bases, with 11 bases left in between. The CDR3 here is CAWSVGSAAGELFF. The CDR3 coding sequence is TGTGCCTGGAGTGTCGGTAGCGCGGCCGGGGAGCTGTTTTTT. The entire variable domain, with the rest obtained from reference TRBV30 and TRBJ2-2, is as follows: SQTIHQWPATLVQPVGSPLSLECTVEGTSNPNLYWYRQAAGRGLQLLFYSVGIGQISSEVPQNLSASRPQDRQFILSSKKLLLSDSGFYLCAWSVGSAAGELFFGEGSRLTVL.

The chain employs TRBV4-1 and TRBJ1-4, with TRBD1 as a possible D gene (5 bases). Per the germline V gene, CDR1 is MGHRA and CDR2 is YSYEKL. V was cut by 0 bases and J by 5 bases, with 10 bases left in between. CDR3 length: 15 residues. CDR3 in amino acids: CASSQEGRGNEKLFF. The DNA for the CDR3 is TGCGCCAGCAGCCAAGAGGGAAGGGGAAATGAAAAACTGTTTTTT.

For the CDR3, the DNA is TGCAGCGTAGATGGGACTAGCGGCCAAGAGACCCAGTACTTC. Residues: CSVDGTSGQETQYF. This chain joins TRBV29-1 and TRBJ2-5, with 11 positions matching TRBD2. Germline values: CDR1 SQVTM, CDR2 ANQGSEA. This CDR3 has 14 amino acids. V was pared by 6 bases and J by 1 base, with 4 bases of the junction left unmatched.